One sample yielded the 31 T cell receptor beta chains listed below, sequenced in a study of CD8 T cells in ankylosing spondylitis. Each CDR3 protein is one row after TCRdb ran MiXCR on the 5' RACE reads. Of 180,000 or so distinct CDR3 sequences detected, 11% appear once; the ten largest clones hold about 29%. The sample consisted of blood, either unsorted or a sorted T cell fraction (not recorded which). The receptor set was obtained from a male donor with ankylosing spondylitis or in good health (not recorded which).

The chain links TRBV20-1 to TRBJ2-5, with D perhaps TRBD1 or TRBD2 (5 bases each). V gave up 1 base and J gave up 2 bases, with 14 bases separating them. The CDR3 is 15 residues long. Germline-derived CDR1 and CDR2 are DFQATT and SNEGSKA (reference sequence). This CDR3 reads CSARGPGPKQETQYF. The CDR3 DNA is TGCAGTGCTAGAGGCCCGGGACCGAAACAAGAGACCCAGTACTTC.

The gene calls are TRBV6-5 and TRBJ1-4; 8 bases fit TRBD1. The CDR3 runs 14 residues. V shed 6 bases, J shed 8 bases, and the junction held 8 bases outside the gene matches. From germline, CDR1 is MNHEY and CDR2 SVGAGI. The CDR3 DNA follows: TGTGCCAGCAGAACTGACAGGGGTGGAGAAAAACTGTTTTTT. This translates into CASRTDRGGEKLFF.

As regards this clonotype: At one boundary the junction diverges from the germline segment, which might be a read error. The chain has TRBV20-1 and TRBJ2-5; D is possibly TRBD2 (5 bases). CDR1 is DFQATT, CDR2 SNEGSKA, per germline (reference sequence). The CDR3 loop spans 8 amino acids. In nucleotides, the CDR3 is TGCAGTGCTAGGACCGGGGAATTC. This gives the protein CSARTGEF.

A few counts support this clonotype. CDR3 DNA sequence: TGTGCCAGCAGCGTCCCGCCCGGGGAGCTGTTTTTT. Translation gives CASSVPPGELFF. The gene calls are TRBV9 and TRBJ2-2; D remains ambiguous. The CDR3 extends over 12 amino acids. V was cut by 2 bases and J by 6 bases, with 5 bases left in between. Germline CDR1 is SGDLS and CDR2 is YYNGEE.

There are many counts of this clonotype. The chain uses TRBV6-1 and TRBJ1-1; D is unresolved. Trimming removed 6 bases from V and 7 bases from J, with 15 bases in between. The CDR3 is 13 residues long. Germline V gene data show CDR1 as MNHNS and CDR2 as SASEGT. As DNA, the CDR3 is TGTGCCAGCAGCTCCATTTTGGGTGATGAAGCTTTCTTT. It codes for CASSSILGDEAFF.

The V call is TRBV27, the J call TRBJ2-3; 10 bases agree with TRBD2. Looked up from germline, CDR1 is MNHEY and CDR2 is SMNVEV (reference sequence). This CDR3 is built from 15 residues. J was trimmed by 7 bases and V by 5 bases; bases with no gene match: 9. CDR3: CASSHSGGALYTQYF. CDR3 nucleotide sequence: TGTGCCAGCAGTCACAGCGGGGGGGCCTTGTATACGCAGTATTTT.

In this sample, this clonotype turned up many times. This chain links TRBV5-5 with TRBJ2-7, with 10 nucleotides matching TRBD2. The CDR3 has 17 amino acids. Germline loops: CDR1 SGHKS, CDR2 YYEKEE (reference sequence). V lost 4 bases and J lost 3; bases outside the gene matches: 13. This CDR3 is CASSRNPNPSGGYEQYF. In nucleotides, the CDR3 is TGTGCCAGCAGCCGAAACCCTAATCCTAGCGGGGGCTACGAGCAGTACTTC. Combining the CDR3 with reference TRBV5-5 and TRBJ2-7 gives the whole variable domain DAGVTQSPTHLIKTRGQQVTLRCSPISGHKSVSWYQQVLGQGPQFIFQYYEKEERGRGNFPDRFSARQFPNYSSELNVNALLLGDSALYLCASSRNPNPSGGYEQYFGPGTRLTVT.

This clonotype was observed at least ten times. The chain uses TRBV6-2 or TRBV6-3 and TRBJ2-2, with no clear D. The CDR3 covers 14 residues. From germline, CDR1 is MNHEY and CDR2 SVGEGT. Trimming shortened V by 6 bases and J by 0 bases, and 8 bases separated the two germline ends. The CDR3 sequence: CASSRLSNTGELFF. CDR3 sequence (DNA): TGTGCCAGCAGCAGACTTTCGAACACCGGGGAGCTGTTTTTT.

Many counts were recorded for this clonotype. The chain has TRBV7-8 and TRBJ1-1; D call uncertain. Trimming cost V 5 bases and J 5 bases, with 9 bases left between them. Germline CDR1 reads SGHVS; CDR2 reads FQNEAQ. CDR3 length: 12 residues. CDR3 in amino acids: CASSRLGTEAFF. Written as DNA, the CDR3 is TGTGCCAGCAGCCGATTAGGGACTGAAGCTTTCTTT.

Within the sample, this clonotype is medium-sized. The rearrangement uses TRBV5-1 and TRBJ1-2; no firm D call. CDR1 is SGHRS and CDR2 is YFSETQ in the germline V gene. V shed 0 bases and J shed 4 bases, with 4 bases lying between them. The CDR3 has 12 residues. CDR3 sequence: CASSLDAYGYTF. As DNA, the CDR3 is TGCGCCAGCAGCTTGGACGCCTATGGCTACACCTTC.

This clonotype was seen repeatedly, ten times or more. The chain carries TRBV5-1 and TRBJ1-1; D not certain. There are 14 residues in the CDR3. Trimming cost V 2 bases and J 5 bases, with 13 bases left between them. CDR1 and CDR2 from the germline V gene are SGHRS and YFSETQ. For the CDR3, the DNA is TGCGCCAGCAGCTTTTCCGGGGTTGGGACTGAAGCTTTCTTT. This codes for CASSFSGVGTEAFF.

This clonotype was detected a few times. The chain joins TRBV12-3 or TRBV12-4 to TRBJ2-1; no clear D gene. The CDR3 spans 14 residues. Trimming removed 5 bases from V and 9 bases from J, with 17 bases in between. CDR3 DNA: TGTGCCAGCAGTCTCCTTTCTGGGGTAGGTGAGCAGTTCTTC. Translating gives CASSLLSGVGEQFF.

This rearrangement joins TRBV3-1 to TRBJ1-4, with 7 bases matching TRBD1. CDR1 is LGHDT and CDR2 is YNNKEL in the germline V gene (reference sequence). This CDR3 contains 16 residues. The V and J ends lost 4 bases and 4 bases, in that order; junction bases with no gene match: 9. CDR3 in amino acids: CASSLSPGQSNEKLFF. For the CDR3, the DNA is TGTGCCAGCAGCCTCAGTCCGGGACAGAGTAATGAAAAACTGTTTTTT.

This rearrangement joins TRBV7-9 to TRBJ2-2; D not resolved. Trimming removed 4 bases from V and 2 bases from J, with 11 bases in between. This CDR3 contains 15 residues. Germline V lookup: CDR1 SEHNR, CDR2 FQNEAQ (reference sequence). The CDR3 sequence is CASSSISPNTGELFF. Written as DNA, the CDR3 is TGTGCCAGCAGCTCCATATCGCCCAACACCGGGGAGCTGTTTTTT.

This clonotype was seen at least ten times. The chain employs TRBV21-1 and TRBJ2-1; the table's D call, TRBD2, has no DNA check behind it. TRBV21-1 is given as a pseudogene. This CDR3 contains 18 residues. The CDR3: CASSKFSGGGGPYNEQFF. CDR3 DNA: TGTGCCAGCAGCAAATTTAGTGGAGGGGGAGGTCCCTACAATGAGCAGTTCTTC.

Only a few counts were recorded for this clonotype. The V and J genes are TRBV25-1 and TRBJ2-2, with D perhaps matching TRBD1 or TRBD2 (5 bases each). Trimming stripped 6 bases from V and 5 bases from J, with 16 bases between. This CDR3 is 15 amino acids long. Germline CDR1 and CDR2: MGHDK and SYGVNS. The chain's CDR3 is CASRREGERTGELFF. The DNA of the CDR3 is TGTGCCAGCAGGAGAGAAGGGGAGCGGACCGGGGAGCTGTTTTTT.

This clonotype was counted at least ten times. The chain links TRBV28 to TRBJ2-1, with 11 positions matching TRBD1. In germline, CDR1 is MDHEN, CDR2 SYDVKM. This CDR3 contains 18 residues. V shed 3 bases, J shed 3 bases, and the junction held 10 bases outside the gene matches. This chain's CDR3 is CASSFPSAGTGGYNEQFF. CDR3 in DNA: TGTGCCAGCAGTTTCCCCTCGGCCGGGACAGGGGGCTACAATGAGCAGTTCTTC. The whole variable domain, remainder taken from reference TRBV28 and TRBJ2-1, is DVKVTQSSRYLVKRTGEKVFLECVQDMDHENMFWYRQDPGLGLRLIYFSYDVKMKEKGDIPEGYSVSREKKERFSLILESASTNQTSMYLCASSFPSAGTGGYNEQFFGPGTRLTVL.

This clonotype was recorded many times. The chain recombines TRBV7-6 with TRBJ2-5; D gene uncertain. Germline CDR1 is SGHVS and CDR2 is FNYEAQ. The CDR3 spans 12 residues. The V and J ends lost 3 bases and 5 bases respectively, with 7 bases between them. The CDR3 nucleotides are TGTGCCAGCAGCTTGAACGGGGAGACCCAGTACTTC. Encoded protein: CASSLNGETQYF.

The V call is TRBV7-2, the J call TRBJ2-5; D remains ambiguous. CDR1 SGHTA and CDR2 FQGNSA come from the germline V gene. Trimming took 6 bases from V and 5 from J, leaving 13 bases between them. The CDR3 runs 13 residues. Here the CDR3 DNA reads TGTGCCAGCAGTCGGGCCCCCCAGGAGACCCAGTACTTC. It specifies CASSRAPQETQYF.

This clonotype was recorded many times. The V and J genes are TRBV3-1 and TRBJ1-3; D remains unclear. Trimming took 1 base from V and 3 from J, leaving 13 bases between them. This CDR3 is 16 amino acids long. Looked up from germline, CDR1 is LGHDT and CDR2 is YNNKEL (reference sequence). CDR3 nucleotides: TGTGCCAGCAGCCAAGGGACGGCCCTATATGGAAACACCATATATTTT. The encoded protein is CASSQGTALYGNTIYF.

This clonotype was found many times. The chain's CDR3 is CASSQEGGQPANYGYTF. The CDR3 DNA follows: TGTGCCAGCAGCCAAGAAGGGGGCCAACCAGCTAACTATGGCTACACCTTC. V usage is TRBV14 and J usage is TRBJ1-2; TRBD1 aligns across 7 bases. CDR1 is SGHDN, CDR2 FVKESK, per germline. J gave up 0 bases and V 0 bases, and 7 bases lay outside the gene matches. This CDR3 has 17 amino acids.

This clonotype was recorded at least ten times. The chain uses TRBV5-1 and TRBJ2-3; 7 nucleotides line up with TRBD1. Germline V lookup: CDR1 SGHRS, CDR2 YFSETQ. The CDR3 is 17 residues long. V dropped 0 bases and J dropped 3; count of bases not matched to a gene: 10. CDR3 nucleotides: TGCGCCAGCAGCTTGGCAGACAGGGCGCTGGAGACAGATACGCAGTATTTT. Protein: CASSLADRALETDTQYF.

There are many counts of this clonotype. The chain is built from TRBV28 and TRBJ1-4; 8 bases align to TRBD1. The CDR3 has 14 amino acids. The V segment lost 6 bases and the J segment 6 bases; nucleotides outside the gene matches: 6. Germline assignment: CDR1 MDHEN and CDR2 SYDVKM. CDR3: CASRSGQGDEKLFF. The CDR3 coding sequence is TGTGCCAGCAGATCTGGACAGGGAGATGAAAAACTGTTTTTT.

This clonotype showed up just a few times. The chain carries TRBV7-8 and TRBJ2-2; the D gene is possibly TRBD1 (6 bases). Trimming removed 3 bases at V and 2 bases at J, with 10 bases between. CDR1 and CDR2 from the germline V gene are SGHVS and FQNEAQ. The CDR3 spans 15 residues. This chain's CDR3 is CASSFLGHNTGELFF. The DNA for the CDR3 is TGTGCCAGCAGCTTTTTGGGACATAACACCGGGGAGCTGTTTTTT.

This clonotype showed up many times. The chain uses TRBV29-1 and TRBJ2-7; TRBD2 aligns across 8 bases. The CDR3 is 13 amino acids. Germline loops: CDR1 SQVTM, CDR2 ANQGSEA. In DNA form, the CDR3 reads TGCAGTTGTAGCGGGAACGCCCCCTACGAGCAGTACTTC. Its translation is CSCSGNAPYEQYF.

V gene TRBV2 combines with J gene TRBJ2-2; D is uncertain. V was cut by 3 bases and J by 5 bases, with 16 bases left in between. Germline V lookup: CDR1 SNHLY, CDR2 FYNNEI. CDR3 length equals 16 residues. The CDR3, as DNA: TGTGCCAGCAGTGAGTTGGGCCAGAGTGGGACCGGGGAGCTGTTTTTT. This codes for CASSELGQSGTGELFF.

The chain employs TRBV24-1 and TRBJ2-7; TRBD2 matches 9 bases. Trimming cost V 2 bases and J 1 base; bases outside gene matches: 17. CDR1 is KGHDR and CDR2 is SFDVKD in the germline V gene. The CDR3 has 20 residues. The CDR3 DNA follows: TGTGCCACCAGTGATTACCCAGCGGGATCGAGCGGGAGGTCATCCTACGAGCAGTACTTC. It codes for CATSDYPAGSSGRSSYEQYF.

This clonotype was observed many times. This chain links TRBV15 with TRBJ1-4; D may be TRBD1 (5 bases). The CDR3 length is 15 residues. Germline V CDR1 and CDR2: LNHNV, YYDKDF (reference sequence). V lost 0 bases and J lost 13, with 18 bases in between. Written as DNA, the CDR3 is TGTGCCACCAGCAGAGATTTCAGGGTAGACAATATACTGTTTTTT. Translated, it gives CATSRDFRVDNILFF.

In this sample, this clonotype turned up many times. The rearrangement joins TRBV5-1 to TRBJ2-2; D remains ambiguous. Trimming left V 0 bases short and J 0 bases short, with 9 bases between. The CDR3 has 16 amino acids. Germline V gene data show CDR1 as SGHRS and CDR2 as YFSETQ. The CDR3 spells CASSLDGQSNTGELFF. The CDR3 DNA reads TGCGCCAGCAGCTTGGATGGCCAATCGAACACCGGGGAGCTGTTTTTT.

This clonotype came up many times. This sequence joins TRBV24-1 and TRBJ2-3, with TRBD2 matching over 12 bases. The V segment lost 6 bases and the J segment 6 bases; nucleotides outside the gene matches: 9. CDR3 length equals 16 residues. In germline, CDR1 is KGHDR, CDR2 SFDVKD. This CDR3 is CATSSTSGGRRDTQYF. CDR3 sequence (DNA): TGTGCCACCAGTTCGACTAGCGGGGGCCGTCGGGATACGCAGTATTTT.

This clonotype was detected a few times. The chain links TRBV10-3 to TRBJ2-2, with TRBD1 matching over 10 bases. This CDR3 is built from 15 residues. J gave up 3 bases and V 10 bases, and 8 bases lay outside the gene matches. CDR1 ENHRY and CDR2 SYGVKD come from the germline V gene. In DNA, the CDR3 is TGTGCCACCGAGCTTGGACAGGGGGACACCGGGGAGCTGTTTTTT. This codes for CATELGQGDTGELFF.